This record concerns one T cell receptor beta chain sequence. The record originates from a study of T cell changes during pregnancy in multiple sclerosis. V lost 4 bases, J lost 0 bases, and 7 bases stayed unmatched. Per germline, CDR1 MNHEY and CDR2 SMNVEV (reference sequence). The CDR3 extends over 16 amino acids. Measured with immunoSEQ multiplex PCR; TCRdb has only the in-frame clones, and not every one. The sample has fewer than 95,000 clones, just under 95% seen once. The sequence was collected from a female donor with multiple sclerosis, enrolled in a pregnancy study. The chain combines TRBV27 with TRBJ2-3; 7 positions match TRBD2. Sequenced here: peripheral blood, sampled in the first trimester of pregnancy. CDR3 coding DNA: TGTGCCAGCAGTTCAGTCCGGGACTACAGCACAGATACGCAGTATTTT. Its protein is CASSSVRDYSTDTQYF.